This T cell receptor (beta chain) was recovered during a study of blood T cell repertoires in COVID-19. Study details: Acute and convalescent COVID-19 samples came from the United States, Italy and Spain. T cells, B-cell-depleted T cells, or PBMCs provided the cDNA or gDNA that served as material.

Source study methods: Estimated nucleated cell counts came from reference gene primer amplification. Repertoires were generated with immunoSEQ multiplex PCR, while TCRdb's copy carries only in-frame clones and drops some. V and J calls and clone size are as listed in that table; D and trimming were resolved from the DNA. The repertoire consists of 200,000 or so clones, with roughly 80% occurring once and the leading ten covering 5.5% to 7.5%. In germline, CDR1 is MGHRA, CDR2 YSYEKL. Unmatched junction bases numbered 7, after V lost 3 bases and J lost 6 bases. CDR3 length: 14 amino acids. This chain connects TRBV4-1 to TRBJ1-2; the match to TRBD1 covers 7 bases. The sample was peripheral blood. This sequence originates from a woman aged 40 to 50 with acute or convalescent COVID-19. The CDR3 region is CASSQRDRVDGYTF. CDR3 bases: TGCGCCAGCAGCCAGAGAGACAGGGTCGATGGCTACACCTTC.